The clone carrying this T cell receptor (beta chain) was detected only a few times. Its target is unknown. Isolating PBMCs gave at least 6 million of these cells per sample. A second about 7 to 11 cycle PCR used barcoded and J-beta primers. MiXCR, run by TCRdb on the 5' RACE reads, gives a single entry per CDR3 protein. There are some 760,000 distinct CDR3 sequences in the sample; 20% to 25% occur only once, and more than 8.5% lies in the top ten. The data are from a study of blood T cells in healthy people across ages. Study-level results: A roughly linear fall in TCR beta diversity per million T cells was seen with increasing age.

Trimming pared 3 bases from V and 6 bases from J, leaving 11 bases between. The CDR3 covers 12 residues. In germline, CDR1 is DFQATT, CDR2 SNEGSKA (reference sequence). The same data also contributed to another study, on T cells of mothers and their children.

Specimen: blood. The receptor's source is a boy younger than 18 in good health. This sequence joins TRBV20-1 and TRBJ1-2, with D possibly being TRBD1 (5 bases). CDR3 sequence reads: CSARVGVNGYTF. For the CDR3, the DNA is TGCAGTGCTAGGGTGGGGGTCAATGGCTACACCTTC.